A selection of T cell receptor beta chains follows, all from one sample in a study of cytomegalovirus exposure and HLA in healthy donors. TCRdb's table, derived via immunoSEQ multiplex PCR, lists solely in-frame clones and lacks some. The profile shows about 120,000 clones, 77% of them singletons. Sample: PBMCs. The receptor set was obtained from a man in his forties or fifties in good health and CMV-seropositive. Both conserved end residues are part of each CDR3. A D gene is named only where the DNA matches it firmly. A clone size is listed for some rows: how often the clone was seen (once, few, many), or a class if it is expanded.

V	J	size	D	DNA	CDR3
TRBV5-1	TRBJ1-1	NA	TRBD1	TGCGCCAGCAGGTCCGGGACAGGGGGCCGGAACACTGAAGCTTTCTTT	CASRSGTGGRNTEAFF
TRBV10-2	TRBJ1-1	NA	NA	TGCGCCAGCAGTGAATGGGGGGGTTCGAACACTGAAGCTTTCTTT	CASSEWGGSNTEAFF
TRBV5-4	TRBJ1-1	NA	NA	TGTGCCAGCAGCTTGAGCAGGGTCGGTGAAGCTTTCTTT	CASSLSRVGEAFF
TRBV7-9	TRBJ2-5	few	TRBD1	TGTGCCAGCAGCCCCGGGACAGCTCAAGAGACCCAGTACTTC	CASSPGTAQETQYF
TRBV9	TRBJ1-2	NA	NA	TGTGCCAGCAGCGAGGGGAGGGAAAGGAATGGCTACACCTTC	CASSEGRERNGYTF
TRBV9	TRBJ1-5	few	NA	TGTGCCAGCAGCGTAGGCTCAGATAGCAATCAGCCCCAGCATTTT	CASSVGSDSNQPQHF
TRBV9	TRBJ1-4	NA	NA	TGTGCCAGCAGCCCCCACATCACAACTAATGAAAAACTGTTTTTT	CASSPHITTNEKLFF
TRBV5-1	TRBJ1-4	NA	NA	TGCGCCAGCAGCTCGAATGAAAAACTGTTTTTT	CASSSNEKLFF
TRBV30	TRBJ2-5	NA	NA	TGTGCCTGGAGCAGGCCCCCCTTAGAGACCCAGTACTTC	CAWSRPPLETQYF
TRBV19	TRBJ1-5	NA	TRBD1	TGTGCCAGTAGGAAGCAGGGGGACAATCAGCCCCAGCATTTT	CASRKQGDNQPQHF
TRBV5-5	TRBJ1-6	NA	TRBD1	TGTGCCAGCAGCCTAGGGGGCGCTTTCTATAATTCACCCCTCCACTTT	CASSLGGAFYNSPLHF
TRBV4-3	TRBJ2-7	NA	TRBD1	TGCGCCAGCAGCCAAGAGCACAGGGGCGCTTCCGAGCAGTACTTC	CASSQEHRGASEQYF
TRBV28	TRBJ1-1	NA	NA	TGTGCCAGCACCTCTTTCGGGGTTGAAGCTTTCTTT	CASTSFGVEAFF
TRBV30	TRBJ1-6	once	NA	TGTGCCTGGAGTCCCGGGACATCCGCGAGTTCACCCCTCCACTTT	CAWSPGTSASSPLHF
TRBV5-1	TRBJ2-7	NA	NA	TGCGCCAGCAGCTTTACCTCCGGGGCCTACGAGCAGTACTTC	CASSFTSGAYEQYF
TRBV29-1	TRBJ1-6	NA	NA	TGCAGCGTTGAACGTAGGGGAGGTTCACCCCTCCACTTT	CSVERRGGSPLHF
TRBV4-2	TRBJ1-3	NA	NA	TGTGCCAGCAGCCTTATCGTGGACATCTCTGGAAACACCATATATTTT	CASSLIVDISGNTIYF
TRBV6-1	TRBJ2-1	NA	TRBD2	TGTGCCAGCAGTGAAGTAGCGGGCTACAATGAGCAGTTCTTC	CASSEVAGYNEQFF
TRBV6-1	TRBJ2-3	NA	TRBD1	TGTGCCAGCAACCGACAGGGCTACACAGATACGCAGTATTTT	CASNRQGYTDTQYF
TRBV9	TRBJ2-7	NA	TRBD2	TGTGCCAGCAGCGTATTGGGACTAGCGGGAGACGAGCAGTACTTC	CASSVLGLAGDEQYF
TRBV7-2	TRBJ1-1	NA	NA	TGTGCCAGCAGCTTAGCTCGAGGCACTGAAGCTTTCTTT	CASSLARGTEAFF
TRBV11-2	TRBJ1-1	few	NA	TGTGCCAGCAGCCCAACAGGGCCCCACACTGAAGCTTTCTTT	CASSPTGPHTEAFF
TRBV29-1	TRBJ1-1	NA	NA	TGCAGCGTTCTAGACACTGAAGCTTTCTTT	CSVLDTEAFF
TRBV2	TRBJ2-7	NA	TRBD1	TGTGCCAGCAATCCCGGGACAGGGATAAGCGGGCAGTACTTC	CASNPGTGISGQYF
TRBV5-1	TRBJ1-1	NA	NA	TGCGCCAGCAGCTTGGCGCGGGTCTCCTTAACGAACACTGAAGCTTTCTTT	CASSLARVSLTNTEAFF
TRBV28	TRBJ1-5	few	TRBD1	TGTGCCAGCAGTCAAAAGCAGGGGGCCCATCAGCCCCAGCATTTT	CASSQKQGAHQPQHF
TRBV5-1	TRBJ2-3	NA	TRBD2	TGCGCCAGCAGCTTGGGACTAGCGTCGTCGGATACGCAGTATTTT	CASSLGLASSDTQYF
TRBV7-6	TRBJ1-2	NA	NA	TGTGCCACCCAGGAAAAAACAGGGTCCTATGGCTACACCTTC	CATQEKTGSYGYTF
TRBV28	TRBJ2-7	once	NA	TGTGCCAGCAGTCCTATCGGGTTAGTCTACGAGCAGTACTTC	CASSPIGLVYEQYF
TRBV4-1	TRBJ2-3	NA	TRBD2	TGCGCCAGCAGCCCAGTGCCCGGTAGACTAGCGGGGGGGCGAGATACGCAGTATTTT	CASSPVPGRLAGGRDTQYF
TRBV18	TRBJ2-1	NA	NA	TGTGCCAGCTCACCACCTGAACTAGCTCAGGAGCAGTTCTTC	CASSPPELAQEQFF
TRBV6-6	TRBJ2-2	NA	NA	TGTGCCAGCAGTTACGCGGGAACCACCGGGGAGCTGTTTTTT	CASSYAGTTGELFF
TRBV2	TRBJ1-5	once	TRBD1	TGTGCCAGCACTCAGTGGAACAGGGGTAATCAGCCCCAGCATTTT	CASTQWNRGNQPQHF
TRBV18	TRBJ2-7	NA	TRBD2	TGTGCCAGCTCACCAGCTCGGGGGGCCTACGAGCAGTACTTC	CASSPARGAYEQYF
TRBV19	TRBJ2-7	NA	TRBD1	TGTGCCAGTAGTATAGGGACAGGGGAGTACGAGCAGTACTTC	CASSIGTGEYEQYF
TRBV7-2	TRBJ1-2	NA	NA	TGTGCCAGCAGCTTAAGGGGATCTCACTATGGCTACACCTTC	CASSLRGSHYGYTF
TRBV7-9	TRBJ2-7	few	NA	TGTGCCAGCAGCCCCATCGATAGGGGCTACGAGCAGTACTTC	CASSPIDRGYEQYF
TRBV5-8	TRBJ1-5	NA	TRBD1	TGTGCCAGCAGCTACCGGACAGGGAACAGCAATCAGCCCCAGCATTTT	CASSYRTGNSNQPQHF
TRBV2	TRBJ1-1	NA	NA	TGTGCCAGCAGTGACGTCGGCACTGAAGCTTTCTTT	CASSDVGTEAFF
TRBV5-1	TRBJ2-7	NA	TRBD2	TGCGCCAGCAGGCCGCGGGGGGCCCTCTCCTACGAGCAGTACTTC	CASRPRGALSYEQYF
TRBV30	TRBJ1-5	once	TRBD1	TGTGCCTGGAGTCGGACAGGGGTTCAGCCCCAGCATTTT	CAWSRTGVQPQHF
TRBV29-1	TRBJ2-4	NA	TRBD1	TGCAGCGTAGGGGGACAGGGGGCGTTAAACATTCAGTACTTC	CSVGGQGALNIQYF